This entry is about one T cell receptor (beta chain). What it binds is not known. Repertoires were generated with immunoSEQ multiplex PCR, while TCRdb's copy carries only in-frame clones and drops some. Among approximately 10,000 clones listed, about half were seen once. Blood collection times were about day -28 and days 30, 100, 180 posttransplant. The CDR3 spans 14 residues. Between the trimmed V and J ends, which lost 0 bases and 6 bases, there was a span of 15 bases. Germline CDR1 is SQVTM and CDR2 is ANQGSEA. The data derive from a study of T cell clonotyping in hematopoietic cell transplantation. Findings and caveats of the study: Recipient TCR diversity dropped after transplant; expanded clonotypes rose from day 30 to 180. Higher Inverse Simpson Index values in graft donor and pretransplant recipient predicted broader posttransplant TCR diversity. Without cell sorting, CD4 versus CD8 contributions remain unresolved.

This chain connects TRBV29-1 to TRBJ2-7; D is possibly TRBD1 (6 bases). The receptor comes from a female patient between 50 and 59 years old who had an allogeneic stem cell transplant from an unrelated donor, so the T cells may come from the graft donor. Some clones in this sample may be carry-over from other donors' samples. Source: peripheral blood mononuclear cells, taken 100 days after allogeneic stem cell transplant. CDR3 loop: CSVEEGHVGSEQYF. The CDR3 bases are TGCAGCGTTGAAGAGGGACACGTGGGTAGCGAGCAGTACTTC.